The present entry profiles one T cell receptor (beta chain) with its context. The antigen remains unidentified. The source of the sample is a study of shared clonotypes between healthy human individuals. Cells designated naive CD8 were CD45RO-negative and were positively selected for CCR7, with terminally differentiated effector memory CD45RA+ cells excluded. Genomic DNA of each subset was evenly split across several immunoSEQ plates. Generated by immunoSEQ multiplex PCR, the TCRdb table keeps only in-frame clones and is missing some. This sample has approximately 840,000 clones, with 90% to 97% found just once. The study's findings and limits: Sampling involved blood alone; tissue repertoires likely differ.

Trimming pared 1 base from V and 1 base from J, leaving 11 bases between. In germline, CDR1 is SQVTM, CDR2 ANQGSEA. The CDR3 spans 14 residues. The chain is built from TRBV29-1 and TRBJ2-7; D might be TRBD1 (5 bases). This TCR derives from a man aged 25 to 40 in good health. The sequenced material came from naive CD8+ T cells sorted from blood. The CDR3 sequence: CSVEGFDSSYEQYF. The CDR3 bases are TGCAGCGTTGAAGGGTTTGACAGTTCCTACGAGCAGTACTTC.